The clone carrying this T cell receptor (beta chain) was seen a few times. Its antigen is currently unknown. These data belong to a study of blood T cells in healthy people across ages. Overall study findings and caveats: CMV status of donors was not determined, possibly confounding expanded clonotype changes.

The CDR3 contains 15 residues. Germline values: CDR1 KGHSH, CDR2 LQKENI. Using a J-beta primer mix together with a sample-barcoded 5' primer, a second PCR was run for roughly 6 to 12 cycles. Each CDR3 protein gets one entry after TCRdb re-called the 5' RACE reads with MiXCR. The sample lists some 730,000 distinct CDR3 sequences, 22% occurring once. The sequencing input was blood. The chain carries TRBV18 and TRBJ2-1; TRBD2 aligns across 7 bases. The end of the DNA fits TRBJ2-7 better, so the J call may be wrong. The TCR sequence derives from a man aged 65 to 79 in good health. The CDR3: CASSPLNGGGYEQYV. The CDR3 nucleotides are TGTGCCAGCTCACCACTGAATGGCGGGGGCTACGAGCAGTACGTC.